The entry that follows covers one T cell receptor beta chain sequence. No antigen is known for it. Germline lookup yields CDR1 SQVTM and CDR2 ANQGSEA. This CDR3 region has 12 residues. The germline V and J ends were trimmed by 7 bases and 3 bases, with 12 bases remaining between them. This specimen belongs to a study of T cell responses to AZD1222 COVID-19 vaccine. Study-level points and caveats: CD4 TCRs linked to vaccination spanned spike, dominating at 160-218 and 743-854.

Here immunoSEQ multiplex PCR was the method, and the copy in TCRdb shows in-frame clones only, minus some. The sample contains 150,000 or so clones, approximately 90% of which appear only once. The sequence came from an adult who received the AZD1222 COVID-19 vaccine. This specimen was peripheral blood, taken 28 days after the second AZD1222 dose. V is TRBV29-1 and J is TRBJ1-2; D gene unclear. CDR3 residues: CSGLGNDYGYTF. The CDR3, as DNA: TGCAGCGGGCTGGGTAACGACTATGGCTACACCTTC.